Listed below are T cell receptor beta chains from one sample, sequenced in a study of T-cell reconstitution after alpha-beta-depleted transplantation in children. TCRdb reprocessed the PCR reads via MiXCR and lists one record per CDR3 protein. The profile shows 130,000 to 150,000 distinct CDR3 sequences, around 10% of them singletons. This specimen was PBMCs, mostly from graft donor cells, taken 180 days after TCRalphabeta/CD19-depleted stem cell transplant. The receptor source for this set is a female patient between 2 and 15 years old who had a stem cell transplant for congenital amegakaryocytic thrombocytopenia, so the T cells may come from the graft donor. The CDR3 runs from the conserved cysteine through the conserved F or W. The D gene is left open where the match is weak. Some rows have no size entry. The others give once, few or many, or a class for an expanded clone.

D gene	J gene	clone size	V gene	CDR3 DNA	CDR3 protein
.	TRBJ1-3	medium-sized	TRBV7-9	TGTGCCACCCTACAGGCCCCGGGGGGAAACACCATATATTTT	CATLQAPGGNTIYF
.	TRBJ2-1	many	TRBV5-1	TGCGCCAGCAGCTTGCGGGACTCCTACAATGAGCAGTTCTTC	CASSLRDSYNEQFF
TRBD1	TRBJ1-2	.	TRBV27	TGTGCCAGCAGCCCAGACAGGGAGGCCTATGGCTACACCTTC	CASSPDREAYGYTF
TRBD2	TRBJ2-5	many	TRBV15	TGTGCCACCAGCAGAGATCGGGGGGAAGAGACCCAGTACTTC	CATSRDRGEETQYF
.	TRBJ2-3	many	TRBV7-2	TGTGCCAGCAGCTTCTCGGGGGTAGATACGCAGTATTTT	CASSFSGVDTQYF
.	TRBJ2-1	many	TRBV20-1	TGCAGTGCTAACAGGGCAGGGTACAATGAGCAGTTCTTC	CSANRAGYNEQFF
TRBD2	TRBJ2-2	many	TRBV27	TGTGCCAGCAGGCCCAGCGGGGCCCCGAACACCGGGGAGCTGTTTTTT	CASRPSGAPNTGELFF
.	TRBJ1-5	few	TRBV3-1	TGTGCCAGCAGCCAAGGGGCTTACAATCAGCCCCAGCATTTT	CASSQGAYNQPQHF
TRBD1	TRBJ1-2	many	TRBV3-1	TGTGCCAGCAGCGACACGAACAGGGGGCGTGGGTATGGCTACACCTTC	CASSDTNRGRGYGYTF
.	TRBJ1-2	.	TRBV12-3/TRBV12-4	TGTGCCAGCAGTTCCCGGCGCCCTGGGTGGGGCTATGGCTACACCTTC	CASSSRRPGWGYGYTF
TRBD1	TRBJ2-7	.	TRBV20-1	TGCAGTGCTAGAAAGACAGGGATGGTTTCCGAGCAGTACTTC	CSARKTGMVSEQYF
.	TRBJ1-2	few	TRBV20-1	TGCAGTGTCCCGACCGCTCGGTATGGCTACACCTTC	CSVPTARYGYTF
.	TRBJ2-7	many	TRBV5-1	TGCGCCAGCAGACAGGGTTCCTCCTACGAGCAGTACTTC	CASRQGSSYEQYF